The 8 T cell receptor beta chains below come from one sample, sequenced in a study of blood T cell repertoires in COVID-19. The assay was immunoSEQ multiplex PCR, and TCRdb's table has in-frame clones only and misses some. This table has 100,000 to 150,000 clones, roughly 79% appearing once. Sequencing was carried out using peripheral blood. These receptors were taken from a human donor in a cohort sampled during active COVID-19.

This chain links TRBV28 with TRBJ2-7, with a weak D call TRBD1 (6 bases). Deletions cut 6 bases from V and 6 bases from J, with 18 bases between. Germline V gives CDR1 MDHEN, CDR2 SYDVKM. This CDR3 is 14 amino acids long. The CDR3 DNA follows: TGTGCCAGCAGGTCTACAGGGAGTCGGCCCGAGCAGTACTTC. Translated, it gives CASRSTGSRPEQYF.

This clone is termed large. The chain carries TRBV19 and TRBJ1-2; no reliable D call. The CDR3 is 11 amino acids. The germline gives CDR1 LNHDA, CDR2 SQIVND (reference sequence). V lost 8 bases to trimming and J lost 7 bases, with 11 bases between them. The DNA of the CDR3 is TGTGCCAGTTTATCGCCGGGTGGCTACACCTTC. Its translation: CASLSPGGYTF.

This clone was counted a few times. V gene TRBV11-1 combines with J gene TRBJ1-1; D gene uncertain. The CDR3 runs to 13 residues. Germline CDR1 is SGHAT and CDR2 is FQDESV (reference sequence). Trimming removed 1 base from V and 1 base from J, with 4 bases in between. This CDR3 is CASSLDRNTEAFF. CDR3 bases: TGTGCCAGCAGCTTAGACAGGAACACTGAAGCTTTCTTT.

V usage is TRBV7-8 and J usage is TRBJ2-7, with a weak D call TRBD1 (6 bases). Trimming pared 1 base from V and 3 bases from J, leaving 10 bases between. The CDR3 totals 14 residues. Germline V gives CDR1 SGHVS, CDR2 FQNEAQ. The chain's CDR3 is CASSLGQADYEQYF. CDR3 coding DNA: TGTGCCAGCAGCTTAGGACAGGCGGACTACGAGCAGTACTTC.

The rearrangement joins TRBV6-6 to TRBJ1-4, with D maybe TRBD1 (5 bases). Trimming cost V 4 bases and J 1 base, with 7 bases left between them. This CDR3 has 14 residues. Per germline, CDR1 MNHNY and CDR2 SVGAGI (reference sequence). The CDR3 DNA sequence: TGTGCCAGCAGTTCTCAGGGAACTAATGAAAAACTGTTTTTT. It translates to CASSSQGTNEKLFF.

The chain couples TRBV14 to TRBJ1-2, with TRBD1 matching over 10 bases. V gave up 3 bases and J gave up 2 bases; unmatched junction bases: 0. CDR3 size: 14 residues. CDR1 and CDR2 (germline): SGHDN, FVKESK. The chain's CDR3 is CASSQGQGNYGYTF. The CDR3 DNA follows: TGTGCCAGCAGCCAGGGACAGGGGAACTATGGCTACACCTTC.

The rearrangement uses TRBV7-6 and TRBJ2-2; 7 nucleotides match TRBD2. This CDR3 comprises 16 residues. Unmatched junction bases numbered 5, after V lost 2 bases and J lost 2 bases. The germline CDR1 and CDR2 sequences are SGHVS and FNYEAQ. The CDR3 sequence is CASSLRASGNTGELFF. Written as DNA, the CDR3 is TGTGCCAGCAGCTTAAGGGCTAGCGGAAACACCGGGGAGCTGTTTTTT.

This clone was seen only a few times. This sequence joins TRBV19 and TRBJ2-3; 9 bases align to TRBD2. Germline V gene data show CDR1 as LNHDA and CDR2 as SQIVND (reference sequence). This CDR3 is built from 17 residues. V dropped 4 bases and J dropped 6; count of bases not matched to a gene: 14. In DNA form, the CDR3 reads TGTGCCAGTAGTACCCTGTCGGTAAGCGGGAGGCGGGATACGCAGTATTTT. Translating gives CASSTLSVSGRRDTQYF.